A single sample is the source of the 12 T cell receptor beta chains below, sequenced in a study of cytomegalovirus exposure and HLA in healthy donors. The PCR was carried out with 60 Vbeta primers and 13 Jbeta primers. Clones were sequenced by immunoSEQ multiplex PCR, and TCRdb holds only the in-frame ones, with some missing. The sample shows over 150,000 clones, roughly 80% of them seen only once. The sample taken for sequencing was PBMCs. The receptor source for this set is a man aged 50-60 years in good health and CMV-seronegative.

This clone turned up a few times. The CDR3 region is CASSQDETSLTGNTIYF. Here the CDR3 DNA reads TGCGCCAGCAGCCAAGATGAGACATCGCTGACTGGAAACACCATATATTTT. V is TRBV4-3 and J is TRBJ1-3; D remains ambiguous. This CDR3 contains 17 residues. Germline CDR1 and CDR2: LGHNA and YSLEER. Trimming shortened V by 0 bases and J by 2 bases, and 14 bases separated the two germline ends.

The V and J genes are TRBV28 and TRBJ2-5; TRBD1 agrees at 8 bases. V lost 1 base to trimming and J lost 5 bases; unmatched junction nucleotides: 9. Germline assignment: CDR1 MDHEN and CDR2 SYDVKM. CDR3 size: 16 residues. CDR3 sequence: CASSLFSGGSSETQYF. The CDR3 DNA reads TGTGCCAGCAGTTTATTTTCAGGGGGCAGCTCTGAGACCCAGTACTTC.

Here the CDR3 reads CASTGTGYMNTEAFF. As DNA, the CDR3 is TGTGCCAGCACCGGGACTGGATATATGAACACTGAAGCTTTCTTT. The chain recombines TRBV6-5 with TRBJ1-1; D perhaps matches TRBD1 (5 bases). Germline CDR1 MNHEY, CDR2 SVGAGI. The CDR3 is 15 amino acids. V gave up 7 bases and J gave up 0 bases, with 15 bases separating them.

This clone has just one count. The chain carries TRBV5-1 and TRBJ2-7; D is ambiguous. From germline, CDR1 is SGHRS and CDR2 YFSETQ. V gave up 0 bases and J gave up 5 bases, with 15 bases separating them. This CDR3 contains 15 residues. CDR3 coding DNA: TGCGCCAGCAGCTTGGCTCCGGTAGTTCGCAACGAGCAGTACTTC. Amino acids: CASSLAPVVRNEQYF.

CDR3 sequence (DNA): TGTGCCAGCTCATCCGGACTAGCTCGATACGAGCAGTACTTC. Translation: CASSSGLARYEQYF. The chain recombines TRBV18 with TRBJ2-7, with 8 positions matching TRBD2. Germline CDR1 is KGHSH and CDR2 is LQKENI. The CDR3 spans 14 residues. Trimming at V came to 5 bases and at J to 4 bases, leaving 7 bases not matched to a gene.

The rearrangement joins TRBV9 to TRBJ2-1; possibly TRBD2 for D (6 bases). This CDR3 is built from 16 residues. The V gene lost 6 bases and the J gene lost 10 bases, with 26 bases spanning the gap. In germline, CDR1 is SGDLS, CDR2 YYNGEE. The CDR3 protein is CASTPDPSTRQWEQFF. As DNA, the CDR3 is TGTGCCAGCACCCCGGACCCCTCGACTAGACAATGGGAGCAGTTCTTC. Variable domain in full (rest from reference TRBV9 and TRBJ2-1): DSGVTQTPKHLITATGQRVTLRCSPRSGDLSVYWYQQSLDQGLQFLIQYYNGEERAKGNILERFSAQQFPDLHSELNLSSLELGDSALYFCASTPDPSTRQWEQFFGPGTRLTVL.

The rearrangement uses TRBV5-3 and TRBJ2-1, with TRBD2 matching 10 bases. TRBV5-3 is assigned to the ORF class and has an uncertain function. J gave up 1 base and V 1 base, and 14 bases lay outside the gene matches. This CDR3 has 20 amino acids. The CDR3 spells CARSLTVLAGVPRSYNEQFF. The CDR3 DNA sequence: TGTGCCAGAAGCTTGACAGTCCTAGCGGGAGTACCGAGATCCTACAATGAGCAGTTCTTC.

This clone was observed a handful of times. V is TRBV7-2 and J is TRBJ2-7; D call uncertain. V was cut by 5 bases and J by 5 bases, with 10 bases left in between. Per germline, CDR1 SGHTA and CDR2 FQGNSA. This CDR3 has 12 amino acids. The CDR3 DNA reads TGTGCCAGCAGCACCACAGTTCACGAGCAGTACTTC. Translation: CASSTTVHEQYF.

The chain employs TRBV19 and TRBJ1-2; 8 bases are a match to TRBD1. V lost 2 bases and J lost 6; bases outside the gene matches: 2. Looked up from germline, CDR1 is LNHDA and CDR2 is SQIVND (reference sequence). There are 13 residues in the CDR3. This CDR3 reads CASSIPDRDGYTF. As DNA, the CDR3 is TGTGCCAGTAGTATACCGGACAGGGATGGCTACACCTTC.

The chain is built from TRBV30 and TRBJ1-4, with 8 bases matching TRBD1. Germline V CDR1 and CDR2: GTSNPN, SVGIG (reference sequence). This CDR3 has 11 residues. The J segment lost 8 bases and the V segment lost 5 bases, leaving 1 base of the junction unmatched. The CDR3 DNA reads TGTGCCTGGGGACAGGGAGAAAAACTGTTTTTT. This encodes CAWGQGEKLFF. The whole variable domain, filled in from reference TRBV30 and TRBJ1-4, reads SQTIHQWPATLVQPVGSPLSLECTVEGTSNPNLYWYRQAAGRGLQLLFYSVGIGQISSEVPQNLSASRPQDRQFILSSKKLLLSDSGFYLCAWGQGEKLFFGSGTQLSVL.

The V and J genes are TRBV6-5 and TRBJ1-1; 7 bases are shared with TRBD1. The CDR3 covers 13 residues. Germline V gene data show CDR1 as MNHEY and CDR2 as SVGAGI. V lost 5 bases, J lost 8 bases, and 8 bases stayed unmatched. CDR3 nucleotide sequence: TGTGCCAGCAGTAAGGCACAGGGGCCCGAAGCTTTCTTT. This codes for CASSKAQGPEAFF.

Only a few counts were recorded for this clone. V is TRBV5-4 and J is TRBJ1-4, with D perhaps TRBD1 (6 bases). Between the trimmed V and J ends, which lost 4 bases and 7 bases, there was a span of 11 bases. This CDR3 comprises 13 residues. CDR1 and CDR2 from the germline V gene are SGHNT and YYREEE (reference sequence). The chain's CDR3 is CASSRGHGEKLFF. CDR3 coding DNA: TGTGCCAGCAGCCGGGGACATGGTGAAAAACTGTTTTTT.